The source of this T cell receptor beta chain is a study of shared clonotypes between healthy human individuals. Germline CDR1 is ENHRY and CDR2 is SYGVKD. V shed 6 bases and J shed 8 bases, with 14 bases lying between them. The CDR3 contains 13 residues. Naive CD8 populations comprised CD45RO-negative cells positively selected for CCR7, excluding terminally differentiated effector memory CD45RA+ cells. The test was conducted at deep level. Evenly divided among several immunoSEQ plates was the genomic DNA of each subset. This table comes from immunoSEQ multiplex PCR, and its TCRdb copy is limited to in-frame clones, with some not included. The sample carries about 1,800,000 clones, about 95% recorded once.

The specimen sequenced was naive CD8+ T cells sorted from blood. This chain uses TRBV10-3 with TRBJ2-1; D may be TRBD1 or TRBD2 (6 bases each). This receptor was obtained from a man between 18 and 29 years old in good health. CDR3 protein: CAISGTREDEQFF. DNA of the CDR3: TGTGCCATCAGCGGGACAAGGGAGGATGAGCAGTTCTTC.